The source of this T cell receptor (beta chain) is a study of glioma-infiltrating T cells. Germline-derived CDR1 and CDR2 are SNHLY and FYNNEI. V was pared by 4 bases and J by 3 bases, with 15 bases between. There are 15 residues in the CDR3. Using RNA template, CDR3s of TCR alpha and beta were amplified with iRepertoire arm-PCR. Via MiXCR, TCRdb re-called the multiplex PCR reads, giving one row per CDR3 protein. The sample holds approximately 11,000 distinct CDR3 sequences, about 26% seen once. Whole-study results and caveats: Above-expected tissue-blood divergence occurred in all gliomas, most in low-grade ones.

Worth noting for this clonotype: Its antigen is unknown.

Sequenced sample: glioma tissue, nonneoplastic brain tissue, or PBMCs (not recorded which). This sequence originates from a human donor with low-grade glioma or glioblastoma, undergoing nonglioma brain surgery, or in good health (not recorded which). The chain joins TRBV2 to TRBJ1-1; no reliable D call. The DNA of the CDR3 is TGTGCCAGCAGTGGACGCGGAATCGGTGACACTGAAGCTTTCTTT. The encoded protein is CASSGRGIGDTEAFF.